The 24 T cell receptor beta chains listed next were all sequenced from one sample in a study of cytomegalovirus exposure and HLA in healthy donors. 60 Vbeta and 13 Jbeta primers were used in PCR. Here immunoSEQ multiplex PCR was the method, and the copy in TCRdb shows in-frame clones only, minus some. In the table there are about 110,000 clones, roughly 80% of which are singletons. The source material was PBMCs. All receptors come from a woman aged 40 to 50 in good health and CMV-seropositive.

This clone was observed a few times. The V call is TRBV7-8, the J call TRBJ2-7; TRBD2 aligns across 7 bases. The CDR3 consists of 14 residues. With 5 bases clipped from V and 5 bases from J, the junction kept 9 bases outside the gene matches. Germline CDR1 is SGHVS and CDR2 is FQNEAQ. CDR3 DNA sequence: TGTGCCAGCAGCCCCGAGGCGGGAGAGGACGAGCAGTACTTC. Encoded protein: CASSPEAGEDEQYF.

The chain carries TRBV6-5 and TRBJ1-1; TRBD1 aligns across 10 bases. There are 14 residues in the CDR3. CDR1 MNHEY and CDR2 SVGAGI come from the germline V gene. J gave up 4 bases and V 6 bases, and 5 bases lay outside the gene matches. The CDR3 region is CASRGQGDGTEAFF. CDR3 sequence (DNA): TGTGCCAGCAGAGGACAGGGGGATGGCACTGAAGCTTTCTTT.

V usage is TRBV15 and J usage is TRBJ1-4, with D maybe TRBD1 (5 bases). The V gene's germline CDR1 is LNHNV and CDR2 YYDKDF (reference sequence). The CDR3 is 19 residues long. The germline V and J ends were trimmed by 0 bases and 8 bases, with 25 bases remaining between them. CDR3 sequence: CATSREGLVIWQGYEKLFF. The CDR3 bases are TGTGCCACCAGCAGAGAGGGCCTAGTAATTTGGCAGGGTTACGAAAAACTGTTTTTT.

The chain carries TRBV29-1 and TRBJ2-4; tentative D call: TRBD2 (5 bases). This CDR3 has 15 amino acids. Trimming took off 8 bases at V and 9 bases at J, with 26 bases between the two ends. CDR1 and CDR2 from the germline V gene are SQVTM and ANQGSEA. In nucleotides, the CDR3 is TGCAGCACCCTGACGGTTGCGGGCCCCGGTGGCATTCAGTACTTC. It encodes CSTLTVAGPGGIQYF.

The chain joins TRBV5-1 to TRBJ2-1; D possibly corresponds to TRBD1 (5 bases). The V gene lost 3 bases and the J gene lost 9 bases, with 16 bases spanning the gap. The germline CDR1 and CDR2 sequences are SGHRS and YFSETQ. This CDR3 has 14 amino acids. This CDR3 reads CASSSDTPLGEQFF. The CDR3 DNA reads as TGCGCCAGCAGCTCGGACACCCCATTGGGTGAGCAGTTCTTC.

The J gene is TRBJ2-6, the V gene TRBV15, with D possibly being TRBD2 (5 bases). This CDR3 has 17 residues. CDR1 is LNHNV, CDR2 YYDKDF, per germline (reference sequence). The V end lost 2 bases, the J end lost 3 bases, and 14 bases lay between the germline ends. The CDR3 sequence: CATSRSRLGGGANVLTF. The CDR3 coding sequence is TGTGCCACCAGCAGATCCCGTCTAGGAGGTGGGGCCAACGTCCTGACTTTC.

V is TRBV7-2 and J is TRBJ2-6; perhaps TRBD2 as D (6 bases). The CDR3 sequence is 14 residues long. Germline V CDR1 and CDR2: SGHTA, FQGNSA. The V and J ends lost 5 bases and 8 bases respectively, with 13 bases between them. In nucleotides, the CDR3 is TGTGCCAGCAGCCCTCCAGGGAGGTCCAACGTCCTGACTTTC. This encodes CASSPPGRSNVLTF.

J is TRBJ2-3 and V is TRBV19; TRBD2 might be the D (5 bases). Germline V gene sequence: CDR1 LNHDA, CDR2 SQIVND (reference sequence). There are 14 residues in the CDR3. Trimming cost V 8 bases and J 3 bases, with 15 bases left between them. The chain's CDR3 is CASRRALQTDTQYF. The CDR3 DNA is TGTGCCAGTCGGCGGGCCCTTCAAACAGATACGCAGTATTTT.

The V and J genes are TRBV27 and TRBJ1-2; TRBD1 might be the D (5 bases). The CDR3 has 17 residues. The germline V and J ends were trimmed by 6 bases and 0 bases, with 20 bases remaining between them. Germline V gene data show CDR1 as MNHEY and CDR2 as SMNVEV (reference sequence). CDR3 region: CASRSPIRARTNYGYTF. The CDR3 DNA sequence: TGTGCCAGCAGGAGCCCCATCAGGGCACGAACTAACTATGGCTACACCTTC.

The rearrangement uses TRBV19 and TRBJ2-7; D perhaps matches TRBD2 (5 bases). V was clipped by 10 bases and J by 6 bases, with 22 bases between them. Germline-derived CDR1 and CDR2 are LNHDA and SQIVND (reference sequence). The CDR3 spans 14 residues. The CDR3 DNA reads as TGTGCCACCCAACCGTACCCTGGGAGTTTCGAGCAGTACTTC. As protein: CATQPYPGSFEQYF. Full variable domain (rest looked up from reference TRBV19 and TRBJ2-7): DGGITQSPKYLFRKEGQNVTLSCEQNLNHDAMYWYRQDPGQGLRLIYYSQIVNDFQKGDIAEGYSVSREKKESFPLTVTSAQKNPTAFYLCATQPYPGSFEQYFGPGTRLTVT.

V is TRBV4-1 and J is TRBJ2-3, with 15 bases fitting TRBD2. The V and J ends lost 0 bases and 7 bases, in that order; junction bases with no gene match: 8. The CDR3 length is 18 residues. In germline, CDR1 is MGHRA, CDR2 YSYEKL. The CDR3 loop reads CASSQDPGTSGRRNTQYF. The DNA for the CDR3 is TGCGCCAGCAGCCAAGACCCCGGGACTAGCGGGAGGCGGAATACGCAGTATTTT.

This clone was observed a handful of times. The DNA of the CDR3 is TGCGCCAGCAGCCCTTCGGGTCCCGGGACAGGGCCCAAAAACATTCAGTACTTC. Protein: CASSPSGPGTGPKNIQYF. V is TRBV4-1 and J is TRBJ2-4; 9 bases fit TRBD1. The CDR3 has 18 residues. The junction had 12 bases not matched to a gene; V was cut back by 4 bases and J by 2 bases. The germline gives CDR1 MGHRA, CDR2 YSYEKL.

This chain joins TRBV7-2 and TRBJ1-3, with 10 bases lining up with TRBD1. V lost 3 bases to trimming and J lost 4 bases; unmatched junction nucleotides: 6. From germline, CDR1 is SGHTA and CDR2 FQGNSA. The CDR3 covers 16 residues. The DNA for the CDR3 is TGTGCCAGCAGCTTGGAACCGGGACAGGGGGGAAACACCATATATTTT. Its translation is CASSLEPGQGGNTIYF.

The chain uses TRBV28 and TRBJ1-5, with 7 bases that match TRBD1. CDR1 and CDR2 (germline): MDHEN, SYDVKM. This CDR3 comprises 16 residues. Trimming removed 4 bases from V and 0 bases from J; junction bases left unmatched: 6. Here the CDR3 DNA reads TGTGCCAGCAGTTCACCAACAGGGGATAGCAATCAGCCCCAGCATTTT. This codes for CASSSPTGDSNQPQHF.

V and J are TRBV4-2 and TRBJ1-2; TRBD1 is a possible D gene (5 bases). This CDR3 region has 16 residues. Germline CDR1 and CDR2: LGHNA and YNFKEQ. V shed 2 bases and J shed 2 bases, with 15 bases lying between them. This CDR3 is CASSQYETEENYGYTF. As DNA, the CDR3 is TGTGCCAGCAGCCAATACGAGACAGAGGAGAACTATGGCTACACCTTC.

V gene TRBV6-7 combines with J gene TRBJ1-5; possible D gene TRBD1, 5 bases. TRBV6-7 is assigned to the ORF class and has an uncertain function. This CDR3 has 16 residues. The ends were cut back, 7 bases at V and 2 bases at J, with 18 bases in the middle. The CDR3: CASTNKKRGCNQPQHF. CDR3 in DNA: TGTGCCAGCACCAATAAGAAGCGGGGGTGCAATCAGCCCCAGCATTTT.

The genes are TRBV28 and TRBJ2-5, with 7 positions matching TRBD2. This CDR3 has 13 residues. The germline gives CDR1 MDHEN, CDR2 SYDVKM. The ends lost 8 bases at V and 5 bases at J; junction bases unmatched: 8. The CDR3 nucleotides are TGTGCCAGCTACCAAAATAGCGGGGAGACCCAGTACTTC. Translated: CASYQNSGETQYF.

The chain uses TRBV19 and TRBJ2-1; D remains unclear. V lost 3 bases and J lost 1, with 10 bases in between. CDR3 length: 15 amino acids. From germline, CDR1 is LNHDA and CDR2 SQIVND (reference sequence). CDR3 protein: CASSIQAGSYNEQFF. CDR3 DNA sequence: TGTGCCAGTAGTATTCAGGCAGGTTCCTACAATGAGCAGTTCTTC.

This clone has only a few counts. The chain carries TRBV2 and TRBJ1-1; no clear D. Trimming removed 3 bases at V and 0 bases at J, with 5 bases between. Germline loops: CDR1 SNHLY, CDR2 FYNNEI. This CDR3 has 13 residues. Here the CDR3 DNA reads TGTGCCAGCAGTGAGCAGGTGAACACTGAAGCTTTCTTT. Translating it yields CASSEQVNTEAFF.

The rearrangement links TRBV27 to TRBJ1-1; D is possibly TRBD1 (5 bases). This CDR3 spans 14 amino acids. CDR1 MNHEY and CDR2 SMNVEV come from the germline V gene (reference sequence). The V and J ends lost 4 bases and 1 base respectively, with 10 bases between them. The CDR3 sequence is CASSSFGGNTEAFF. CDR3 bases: TGTGCCAGCAGTTCCTTCGGGGGGAACACTGAAGCTTTCTTT.

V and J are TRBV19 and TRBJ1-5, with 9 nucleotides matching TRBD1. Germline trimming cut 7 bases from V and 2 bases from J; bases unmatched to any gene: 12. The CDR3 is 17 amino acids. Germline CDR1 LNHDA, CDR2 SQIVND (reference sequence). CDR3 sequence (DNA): TGTGCCAGTATCCTCAACCCGGGACAGGGAGGCAATCAGCCCCAGCATTTT. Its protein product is CASILNPGQGGNQPQHF.

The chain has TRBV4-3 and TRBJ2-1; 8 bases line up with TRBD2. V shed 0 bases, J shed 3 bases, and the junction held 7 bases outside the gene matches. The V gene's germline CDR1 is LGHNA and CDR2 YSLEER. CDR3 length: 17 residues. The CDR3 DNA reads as TGCGCCAGCAGCCAAGATTTGGCGGGGGGCGACTACAATGAGCAGTTCTTC. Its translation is CASSQDLAGGDYNEQFF.

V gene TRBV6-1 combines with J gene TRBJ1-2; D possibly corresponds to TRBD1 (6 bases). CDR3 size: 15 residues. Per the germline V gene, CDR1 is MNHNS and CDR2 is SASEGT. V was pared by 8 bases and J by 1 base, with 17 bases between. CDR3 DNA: TGTGCCAGCGGACGACAGGTCTTAGGTAACTATGGCTACACCTTC. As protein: CASGRQVLGNYGYTF.

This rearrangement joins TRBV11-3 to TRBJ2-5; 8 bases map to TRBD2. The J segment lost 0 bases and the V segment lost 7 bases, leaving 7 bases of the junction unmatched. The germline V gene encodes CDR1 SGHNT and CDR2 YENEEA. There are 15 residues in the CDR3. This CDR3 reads CASTRGGWYQETQYF. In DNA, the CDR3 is TGTGCCAGCACCCGGGGGGGCTGGTACCAAGAGACCCAGTACTTC.